This T cell receptor (beta chain) was captured in a study of CD8 T cells in Susac syndrome. About the study: The sequenced Susac syndrome patients comprised more than five with active disease and about 8 in remission. Patients with Susac syndrome were therapy-naive, taking corticosteroids, with some also receiving intravenous immunoglobulin, or taking intravenous immunoglobulin alone at the time their blood was drawn.

V lost 3 bases, J lost 1 base, and 12 bases lay in between. Germline V CDR1 and CDR2: SGHNT, YENEEA. The CDR3 length is 15 residues. When the RNA was reverse transcribed, random hexamers were used with an input of roughly 0.45 to 1 ug. TCRdb itself ran the immunoSEQ multiplex PCR reads through MiXCR, one entry per CDR3 protein. The sample contains 200,000 to 250,000 distinct CDR3 sequences, over 90% of which appear only once. The origin of this receptor is a human donor with Susac syndrome. The rearrangement links TRBV11-3 to TRBJ1-2, with TRBD1 as a possible D gene (6 bases). Sequencing was performed on CD4+ T cells from PBMCs. CDR3: CASSLGTQLNYGYTF. In DNA form, the CDR3 reads TGTGCCAGCAGCTTGGGGACACAACTTAACTATGGCTACACCTTC.